The 26 T cell receptor beta chains below all came from one sample that was sequenced in a study of Graves' ophthalmopathy and Graves' hyperthyroidism. From RNA, the CDR3 regions of TCR beta chains were amplified and sequenced. HTBI primers primed a first-round RT-PCR, and a second-round multiplex PCR followed. TCRdb re-called the multiplex PCR reads through MiXCR, storing one row per CDR3 protein. The top ten clones hold 40% to 50% of a sample with 13,000 to 15,000 distinct CDR3 sequences, roughly 50% of them seen once. The sequencing input was peripheral blood. The receptor source for this set is a woman in her twenties or thirties with Graves' ophthalmopathy.

As for this clonotype: A much bigger clone sits one base away, suggesting this may be a read error. The chain couples TRBV15 to TRBJ1-6; TRBD1 matches at 10 bases. After removal of 5 bases from V and 9 bases from J, the junction contained 7 bases not matched to a gene. Germline CDR1 LNHNV, CDR2 YYDKDF (reference sequence). The CDR3 consists of 15 residues. The CDR3 spells CATSGGQGRVSPLHF. The CDR3 DNA sequence: TGTGCCACCAGCGGGGGACAGGGGAGGGTTTCACCCCTCCACTTT.

This clonotype was seen only a few times. The rearrangement joins TRBV6-1 to TRBJ1-2; 9 bases map to TRBD1. Germline CDR1 MNHNS, CDR2 SASEGT. The CDR3 extends over 15 amino acids. V lost 4 bases to trimming and J lost 5 bases; unmatched junction nucleotides: 8. The CDR3 loop is CASSAQGTGSYGYTF. The CDR3 nucleotides are TGTGCCAGCAGTGCTCAAGGGACAGGGAGTTATGGCTACACCTTC.

This sequence joins TRBV6-4 and TRBJ2-3; TRBD2 matches 11 bases. The CDR3 loop spans 18 amino acids. V lost 0 bases to trimming and J lost 1 base; unmatched junction nucleotides: 6. The germline CDR1 and CDR2 sequences are MRHNA and SNTAGT. CDR3 sequence (DNA): TGTGCCAGCAGTGACTCCGGGGGGACTAGCGGAGGCACAGATACGCAGTATTTT. Its protein is CASSDSGGTSGGTDTQYF.

In this sample, this clonotype turned up once. The chain combines TRBV7-3 with TRBJ2-7; a possible D gene is TRBD1 (6 bases). Trimming took off 4 bases at V and 3 bases at J, with 16 bases between the two ends. The germline V gene encodes CDR1 SGHTA and CDR2 FQGTGA. The CDR3 is 15 residues long. CDR3 DNA: TGTGCCAGCAGCTGGGGCCAGGGGCCGAACTACGAGCAGTACTTC. Protein: CASSWGQGPNYEQYF. Full variable domain (outside the CDR3, taken from reference TRBV7-3 and TRBJ2-7): GAGVSQTPSNKVTEKGKYVELRCDPISGHTALYWYRQSLGQGPEFLIYFQGTGAADDSGLPNDRFFAVRPEGSVSTLKIQRTERGDSAVYLCASSWGQGPNYEQYFGPGTRLTVT.

V is TRBV19 and J is TRBJ2-7; possibly TRBD1 or TRBD2 for D (5 bases each). From germline, CDR1 is LNHDA and CDR2 SQIVND (reference sequence). Trimming stripped 5 bases from V and 6 bases from J, with 14 bases between. The CDR3 runs to 13 residues. CDR3 region: CASSPPFGTEQYF. For the CDR3, the DNA is TGTGCCAGTAGTCCACCATTCGGGACCGAGCAGTACTTC.

Concerning this clonotype: No conserved phenylalanine or tryptophan is present at the end of the CDR3, so a read error is the likely explanation. The rearrangement uses TRBV5-4 and TRBJ2-7; 8 bases map to TRBD2. CDR1 is SGHNT and CDR2 is YYREEE in the germline V gene (reference sequence). J was trimmed by 2 bases and V by 2 bases; bases with no gene match: 6. The CDR3 has 15 residues. The DNA for the CDR3 is TGTGCCAGCAGCTTAAACCGGGAGGGGGCCTACGAGCAGTACCTC. Its protein product is CASSLNREGAYEQYL.

This clonotype was detected many times. CDR3 sequence reads: CATSRAGGIQETQYF. CDR3 nucleotides: TGTGCCACCAGCAGAGCAGGGGGCATCCAAGAGACCCAGTACTTC. The chain recombines TRBV15 with TRBJ2-5; 8 positions agree with TRBD1. The CDR3 has 15 amino acids. CDR1 LNHNV and CDR2 YYDKDF come from the germline V gene (reference sequence). V lost 1 base, J lost 1 base, and 2 bases stayed unmatched.

There are a few counts of this clonotype. This chain joins TRBV2 and TRBJ1-5; perhaps TRBD1 as D (5 bases). CDR1 SNHLY and CDR2 FYNNEI come from the germline V gene. This CDR3 has 13 residues. The V end was cut by 6 bases, the J end by 7 bases, with 13 bases between. The CDR3, as DNA: TGTGCCAGCAGCTGGGGCGGTGGGCAGCCCCAGCATTTT. Translating gives CASSWGGGQPQHF.

This clonotype was seen once. The genes are TRBV6-6 and TRBJ1-2, with D unresolved. Trimming shortened V by 2 bases and J by 2 bases, and 15 bases separated the two germline ends. The germline CDR1 and CDR2 sequences are MNHNY and SVGAGI (reference sequence). CDR3 length equals 16 residues. The CDR3 is CASSYDKGSSNYGYTF. CDR3 in DNA: TGTGCCAGCAGTTACGACAAGGGCAGTTCCAACTATGGCTACACCTTC.

J is TRBJ1-5 and V is TRBV5-1, with TRBD1 matching over 10 bases. After removal of 3 bases from V and 5 bases from J, the junction contained 5 bases not matched to a gene. CDR3 length: 15 residues. The germline V gene encodes CDR1 SGHRS and CDR2 YFSETQ. CDR3 nucleotides: TGCGCCAGCAGCTCCGGGACAGGGGTTCATCAGCCCCAGCATTTT. Protein product: CASSSGTGVHQPQHF.

V is TRBV29-1 and J is TRBJ2-7, with TRBD2 identical over 8 bases. The CDR3 totals 13 residues. Germline CDR1 SQVTM, CDR2 ANQGSEA. V lost 2 bases and J lost 2; bases outside the gene matches: 2. The CDR3 DNA reads TGCAGCGTTGAAAGAGCGGGGGCCTACGAGCAGTACTTC. Residues: CSVERAGAYEQYF.

The chain recombines TRBV24-1 with TRBJ1-6, with 7 bases identical to TRBD1. Germline CDR1 KGHDR, CDR2 SFDVKD. The V gene end was trimmed by 9 bases and the J gene end by 9 bases; junction bases not matched to a gene: 13. This CDR3 comprises 15 residues. CDR3 coding DNA: TGTGCCACCTGTACGCAACAGGGGCAGGGTTCACCCCTCCACTTT. Amino acid sequence: CATCTQQGQGSPLHF.

This clonotype was seen only a few times. One end of the junction does not line up with germline, which may come from a read error. The rearrangement joins TRBV15 to TRBJ2-1; tentatively, D is TRBD2 (6 bases). Germline V gene lookup returns CDR1 LNHNV and CDR2 YYDKDF (reference sequence). The CDR3 runs to 14 residues. The CDR3 region is CATSGDPAGNEQFF. The CDR3 DNA sequence: TGTGCCACCAGCGGAGATCCGGCGGGGAATGAGCAGTTCTTC.

This clonotype was seen ten or more times. This rearrangement joins TRBV25-1 to TRBJ2-7, with D possibly TRBD2 on 6 matching bases. The CDR3 sequence is 14 residues long. Trimming cost V 3 bases and J 5 bases, with 14 bases left between them. CDR1 MGHDK and CDR2 SYGVNS come from the germline V gene. The CDR3 protein is CASSDRTGGNEQYF. CDR3 DNA sequence: TGTGCCAGCAGTGATCGTACAGGCGGGAACGAGCAGTACTTC.

The CDR3 region has the DNA TGTGCCAGCAGTTACTACAGGGGTAAACGCGAGCAGTACTTC. It is translated as CASSYYRGKREQYF. The chain employs TRBV6-1 and TRBJ2-7, with TRBD1 matching over 7 bases. Germline loops: CDR1 MNHNS, CDR2 SASEGT. The CDR3 runs 14 residues. The ends lost 5 bases at V and 6 bases at J; junction bases unmatched: 10.

The CDR3 is CASSRTEAFF. CDR3 DNA: TGTGCCAGTAGTAGGACTGAAGCTTTCTTT. The chain recombines TRBV19 with TRBJ1-1, with D hard to call. CDR3 length equals 10 residues. The V gene lost 4 bases and the J gene lost 5 bases, with 2 bases spanning the gap. Germline CDR1 reads LNHDA; CDR2 reads SQIVND (reference sequence).

There are many counts of this clonotype. CDR3 sequence: CSALRGLASEQYF. The CDR3 bases are TGCAGTGCCTTGCGAGGACTAGCAAGCGAGCAGTACTTC. The chain uses TRBV20-1 and TRBJ2-7, with 8 bases matching TRBD2. V dropped 6 bases and J dropped 6; count of bases not matched to a gene: 10. The CDR3 loop spans 13 amino acids. Germline values: CDR1 DFQATT, CDR2 SNEGSKA (reference sequence).

The rearrangement joins TRBV5-8 to TRBJ1-2; D is undetermined. CDR1 and CDR2 (germline): SGHTS, YDEGEE. The ends were cut back, 3 bases at V and 4 bases at J, with 7 bases in the middle. The CDR3 is 12 residues long. The CDR3 DNA reads TGTGCCAGCAGCTCCGGGAGCTATGGCTACACCTTC. Protein product: CASSSGSYGYTF.

This clonotype is medium-sized within its sample. This chain connects TRBV20-1 to TRBJ2-1; no clear D gene. The CDR3 sequence is 10 residues long. The V end lost 5 bases, the J end lost 11 bases, and 10 bases lay between the germline ends. CDR1 and CDR2 (germline): DFQATT, SNEGSKA (reference sequence). The DNA of the CDR3 is TGCAGTGCTGCCTCGGGTAAGCAGTTCTTC. Translated: CSAASGKQFF.

As for this clonotype: In this CDR3 the conserved last residue, phenylalanine or tryptophan, is missing, so a read error is likely. J is TRBJ2-1 and V is TRBV19; 12 nucleotides agree with TRBD2. The V segment lost 4 bases and the J segment 5 bases; nucleotides outside the gene matches: 6. CDR3 length: 16 residues. The germline V gene encodes CDR1 LNHDA and CDR2 SQIVND (reference sequence). The DNA for the CDR3 is TGTGCCAGTAGTAACCCGCGGACTAGCGGGAACAATGAGCAGTTCCTC. Its protein is CASSNPRTSGNNEQFL.

This clonotype occurred many times. The rearrangement links TRBV25-1 to TRBJ2-1; unclear D gene. The CDR3 runs to 16 residues. In germline, CDR1 is MGHDK, CDR2 SYGVNS. V dropped 4 bases and J dropped 7 bases, with 20 bases sitting between them. CDR3 amino acids: CASSGNPARGANEQFF. CDR3 bases: TGTGCCAGCAGTGGGAACCCTGCCCGAGGAGCTAATGAGCAGTTCTTC.

This clonotype came up a few times. V usage is TRBV5-6 and J usage is TRBJ1-5, with 7 bases identical to TRBD1. With 2 bases clipped from V and 6 bases from J, the junction kept 8 bases outside the gene matches. This CDR3 has 15 residues. The V gene's germline CDR1 is SGHDT and CDR2 YYEEEE. The CDR3 reads CASSFYDREGQPQHF. In DNA form, the CDR3 reads TGTGCCAGCAGCTTTTACGACAGGGAGGGTCAGCCCCAGCATTTT.

The chain carries TRBV7-2 and TRBJ1-1, with no clear D. The CDR3 is made up of 13 amino acids. The germline V gene has CDR1 SGHTA and CDR2 FQGNSA. The V end lost 5 bases, the J end lost 2 bases, and 9 bases lay between the germline ends. In nucleotides, the CDR3 is TGTGCCAGCAGCCCGCCGACTAACACTGAAGCTTTCTTT. Its protein is CASSPPTNTEAFF.

CDR3 nucleotide sequence: TGTGCCAGCAGCTTGGCTGAGGGACCGTTATACGAGCAGTACTTC. Translation gives CASSLAEGPLYEQYF. J is TRBJ2-7 and V is TRBV5-4; the D gene could be TRBD1 or TRBD2 (5 bases each). Trimming left V 0 bases short and J 4 bases short, with 14 bases between. The germline V gene has CDR1 SGHNT and CDR2 YYREEE (reference sequence). The CDR3 is 15 residues long.

This clonotype was seen a few times. The gene calls are TRBV2 and TRBJ2-5; D ambiguous. The germline gives CDR1 SNHLY, CDR2 FYNNEI. The CDR3 covers 14 residues. Trimming removed 7 bases from V and 5 bases from J, with 17 bases in between. The CDR3 here is CASNEKYIVETQYF. DNA of the CDR3: TGTGCCAGCAACGAGAAGTATATAGTGGAGACCCAGTACTTC.

This clonotype is a singleton in its sample. V gene TRBV7-9 combines with J gene TRBJ2-5, with 7 bases lining up with TRBD1. The CDR3 is made up of 15 amino acids. J was trimmed by 4 bases and V by 1 base; bases with no gene match: 6. The germline CDR1 and CDR2 sequences are SEHNR and FQNEAQ (reference sequence). CDR3 protein: CASSLVVGGGETQYF. CDR3 DNA: TGTGCCAGCAGCTTAGTTGTAGGGGGCGGAGAGACCCAGTACTTC.